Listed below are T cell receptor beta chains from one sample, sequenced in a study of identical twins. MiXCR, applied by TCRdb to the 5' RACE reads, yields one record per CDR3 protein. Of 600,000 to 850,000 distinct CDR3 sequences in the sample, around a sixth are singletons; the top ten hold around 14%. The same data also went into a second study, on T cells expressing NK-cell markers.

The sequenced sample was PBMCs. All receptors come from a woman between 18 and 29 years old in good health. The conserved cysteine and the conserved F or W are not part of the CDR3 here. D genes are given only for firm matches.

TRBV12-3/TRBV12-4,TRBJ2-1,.,ASIKRGRNEQF
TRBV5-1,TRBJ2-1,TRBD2,ASSPPSGTFYNEQF
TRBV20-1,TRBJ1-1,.,SARPMNTEAF
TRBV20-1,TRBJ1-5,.,SASPGVSNQPQH
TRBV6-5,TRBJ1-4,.,ASSYLAPNEKLF
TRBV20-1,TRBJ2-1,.,SAARFSGRYNEQF
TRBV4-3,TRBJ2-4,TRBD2,ASSQVSSGGAKNIQY
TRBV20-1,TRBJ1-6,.,SARGFRGSPLH
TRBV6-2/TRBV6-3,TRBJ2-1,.,ASSLTDFSYNEQF
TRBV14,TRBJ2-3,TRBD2,ASSPRRLAGPTDTQY
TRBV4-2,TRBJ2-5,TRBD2,ASSQDLGTTPLETQY
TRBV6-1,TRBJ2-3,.,ASSLLPGRTDTQY
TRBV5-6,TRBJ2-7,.,ASSLWQAGEQY
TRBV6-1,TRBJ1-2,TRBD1,ASSPTGQGYYGYT
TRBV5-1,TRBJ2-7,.,ASSLGFGGHVIVKQY
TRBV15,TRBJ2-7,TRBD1,ATSSLGQGIYEQY
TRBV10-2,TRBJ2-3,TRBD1,ASSDKRDRVSTDTQY
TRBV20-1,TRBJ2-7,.,SATPTGSGHEQY
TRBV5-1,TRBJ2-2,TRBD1,ASSFPDRGSPGELF
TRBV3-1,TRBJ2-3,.,ASSQLGTVLTQY
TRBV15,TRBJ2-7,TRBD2,ATSRGLPSGTSYEQY
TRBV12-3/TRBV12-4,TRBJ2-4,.,ASSLGPRQNIQY
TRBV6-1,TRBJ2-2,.,ASSINRDPAGELF
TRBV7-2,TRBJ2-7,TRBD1,ASSAIRGRGYEQY
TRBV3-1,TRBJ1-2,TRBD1,ASSLTPRGQGYT
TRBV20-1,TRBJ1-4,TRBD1,SASDREGEKLF
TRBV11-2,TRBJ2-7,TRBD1,ASSSPGTVGYEQY
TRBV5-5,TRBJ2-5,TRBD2,ASSSGTSGGDYQETQY
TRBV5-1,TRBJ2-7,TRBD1,ASSRGQGPLYEQY
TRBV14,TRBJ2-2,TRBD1,ASNSGQGMNTGELF
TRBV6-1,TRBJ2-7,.,ASRPPGMGYEQY
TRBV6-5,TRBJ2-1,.,ASSFSPYNEQF
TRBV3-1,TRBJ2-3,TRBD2,ASNKGGRGTDTQY
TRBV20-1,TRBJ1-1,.,SALDTPGNEAF
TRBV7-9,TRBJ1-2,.,ASRLLGDSYGYT
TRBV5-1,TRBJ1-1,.,ASSLGRARDTEAF
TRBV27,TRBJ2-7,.,ASSFTGNPTEQY
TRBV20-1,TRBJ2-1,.,SARDGRYNEQF
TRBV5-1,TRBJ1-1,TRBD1,ASSSQLTGEGEAF
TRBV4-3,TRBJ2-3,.,ASSQGTGEADTQY
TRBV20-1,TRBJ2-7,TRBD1,SARDRGRGTYEQY
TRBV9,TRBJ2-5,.,ASSVGDLRREETQY
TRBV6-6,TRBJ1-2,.,ASTHGPNYGYT
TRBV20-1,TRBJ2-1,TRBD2,SASRGSGRGNEQF
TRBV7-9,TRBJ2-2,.,ASSPALNTGELF
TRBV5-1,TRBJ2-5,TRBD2,ASSRERGRYQETQY
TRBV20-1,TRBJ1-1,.,SARDSGHSTEAF
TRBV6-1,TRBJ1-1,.,ASRAGENTEAF